Following are 27 T cell receptor beta chains from one sample sequenced in a study of T-cell reconstitution after alpha-beta-depleted transplantation in children. Preparing the TCRbeta library involved the use of unique molecular identifiers. A single record per CDR3 protein comes from TCRdb applying MiXCR to the PCR reads. This sample has about 580,000 distinct CDR3 sequences, with more than 20% found just once. The sample was PBMCs, mostly from graft donor cells, taken 360 days after TCRalphabeta/CD19-depleted stem cell transplant. These receptors came from a boy younger than two who had a stem cell transplant for acute myeloid leukemia, so the T cells may come from the graft donor.

In this sample, this clonotype turned up a few times. The chain joins TRBV6-1 to TRBJ1-4, with 7 bases that match TRBD1. V dropped 6 bases and J dropped 4; count of bases not matched to a gene: 8. This CDR3 comprises 15 residues. Germline loops: CDR1 MNHNS, CDR2 SASEGT. For the CDR3, the DNA is TGTGCCAGCAGCCCAAACCAGGGGGTTAATGAAAAACTGTTTTTT. Its protein is CASSPNQGVNEKLFF.

The V gene is TRBV7-9, the J gene TRBJ2-1; D may be TRBD1 or TRBD2 (7 bases each). The CDR3 is 15 residues long. Germline V gene sequence: CDR1 SEHNR, CDR2 FQNEAQ (reference sequence). Trimming removed 7 bases at V and 6 bases at J, with 19 bases between. CDR3: CASNLLGRGLNEQFF. Written as DNA, the CDR3 is TGTGCCAGCAACCTACTTGGGAGGGGGCTCAATGAGCAGTTCTTC.

In this sample, this clonotype turned up a few times. The chain carries TRBV7-6 and TRBJ2-7, with 9 bases fitting TRBD1. V lost 4 bases and J lost 3; bases outside the gene matches: 7. There are 15 residues in the CDR3. The germline V gene encodes CDR1 SGHVS and CDR2 FNYEAQ. The CDR3 region is CASSSAGQGFYEQYV. CDR3 DNA: TGTGCCAGCAGCTCGGCGGGACAGGGCTTCTACGAGCAGTACGTC.

The chain uses TRBV7-6 and TRBJ1-1; TRBD1 agrees at 8 bases. The CDR3 extends over 14 amino acids. With V trimmed by 1 base and J by 11 bases, 9 bases remained unmatched. Germline loops: CDR1 SGHVS, CDR2 FNYEAQ. The CDR3 reads CASSLGGQGRGAFF. The CDR3 DNA follows: TGTGCCAGCAGCTTAGGCGGACAGGGTAGGGGCGCTTTCTTT.

This clonotype occurred many times. The gene calls are TRBV5-1 and TRBJ1-4; D is undetermined. The CDR3 runs to 13 residues. Looked up from germline, CDR1 is SGHRS and CDR2 is YFSETQ. Trimming stripped 1 base from V and 10 bases from J, with 11 bases between. The CDR3 protein is CASSLLGRGKLFF. In DNA, the CDR3 is TGCGCCAGCAGCTTGTTGGGGAGAGGAAAACTGTTTTTT.

This clonotype was seen a handful of times. CDR3 coding DNA: TGTGCCATCAGTGATTGGAGGGGGAGCTCCTACAATGAGCAGTTCTTC. It is translated as CAISDWRGSSYNEQFF. This chain connects TRBV10-3 to TRBJ2-1, with D possibly called TRBD1 or TRBD2 (6 bases each). Trimming removed 3 bases at V and 0 bases at J, with 12 bases between. CDR1 and CDR2 (germline): ENHRY, SYGVKD. This CDR3 comprises 16 residues.

This clonotype was counted once. The J gene is TRBJ1-2, the V gene TRBV7-4; D gene unclear. Trimming cost V 5 bases and J 7 bases, with 17 bases left between them. Per germline, CDR1 SGHVT and CDR2 SQSDAQ. The CDR3 totals 14 residues. CDR3 in DNA: TGTGCCAGCAGCCCCACCGGGCTACGAGGTGGCTACACCTTC. It yields the protein CASSPTGLRGGYTF.

This clonotype was seen ten or more times. This chain joins TRBV7-6 and TRBJ2-5; D may be TRBD1 (6 bases). With 2 bases removed from V and 1 base from J, the gap between germline ends came to 8 bases. The CDR3 is 14 amino acids. CDR1 is SGHVS and CDR2 is FNYEAQ in the germline V gene. CDR3 residues: CASSLRGTQETQYF. CDR3 nucleotide sequence: TGTGCCAGCAGCTTAAGGGGGACCCAAGAGACCCAGTACTTC. Full variable domain (outside the CDR3, taken from reference TRBV7-6 and TRBJ2-5): GAGVSQSPRYKVTKRGQDVALRCDPISGHVSLYWYRQALGQGPEFLTYFNYEAQQDKSGLPNDRFSAERPEGSISTLTIQRTEQRDSAMYRCASSLRGTQETQYFGPGTRLLVL.

The V and J genes are TRBV20-1 and TRBJ2-7, with 12 bases that match TRBD2. This CDR3 is built from 15 residues. Germline CDR1 is DFQATT and CDR2 is SNEGSKA (reference sequence). V trimming: 6 bases; J trimming: 2 bases; junction bases outside the gene matches: 8. The CDR3, as DNA: TGCAGTGCCTGGAATGGACTAGCGGGGACCTACGAGCAGTACTTC. As protein: CSAWNGLAGTYEQYF.

The gene calls are TRBV7-2 and TRBJ2-3; possibly TRBD1 for D (5 bases). Germline CDR1 and CDR2: SGHTA and FQGNSA. The CDR3 contains 17 residues. V was trimmed by 5 bases and J by 0 bases, leaving 18 bases between them. DNA of the CDR3: TGTGCCAGCAGCCTTCCTAGGGGTCACGCTAGCACAGATACGCAGTATTTT. Encoded protein: CASSLPRGHASTDTQYF. The full variable domain, with the rest looked up from reference TRBV7-2 and TRBJ2-3, is GAGVSQSPSNKVTEKGKDVELRCDPISGHTALYWYRQSLGQGLEFLIYFQGNSAPDKSGLPSDRFSAERTGGSVSTLTIQRTQQEDSAVYLCASSLPRGHASTDTQYFGPGTRLTVL.

This clonotype was picked up one time. The chain recombines TRBV29-1 with TRBJ2-7; 7 bases agree with TRBD1. Germline CDR1 is SQVTM and CDR2 is ANQGSEA. The CDR3 has 13 residues. V lost 5 bases to trimming and J lost 6 bases; unmatched junction nucleotides: 10. CDR3 residues: CSVSDTGVGEQYF. CDR3 in DNA: TGCAGCGTTAGCGATACAGGGGTTGGCGAGCAGTACTTC.

The chain joins TRBV24-1 to TRBJ2-1; 10 bases are shared with TRBD2. J was trimmed by 5 bases and V by 4 bases; bases with no gene match: 7. From germline, CDR1 is KGHDR and CDR2 SFDVKD. This CDR3 comprises 16 residues. The CDR3: CATSDLASGGDNEQFF. The CDR3 coding sequence is TGTGCCACCAGTGACCTGGCTAGCGGGGGTGACAATGAGCAGTTCTTC.

This chain's CDR3 is CASSKPTSGGRNEQFF. CDR3 sequence (DNA): TGTGCCAGCAGCAAACCGACTAGCGGGGGCCGGAATGAGCAGTTCTTC. The chain employs TRBV7-3 and TRBJ2-1; 12 bases are shared with TRBD2. The trim removed 5 bases at V and 7 bases at J, leaving 9 bases unmatched. Germline V gives CDR1 SGHTA, CDR2 FQGTGA. The CDR3 length is 16 residues.

The chain uses TRBV7-9 and TRBJ1-1; D not certain. Germline CDR1 is SEHNR and CDR2 is FQNEAQ (reference sequence). The CDR3 loop spans 12 amino acids. Trimming took off 1 base at V and 10 bases at J, with 10 bases between the two ends. This CDR3 is CASSLEAVSAFF. The CDR3 region has the DNA TGTGCCAGCAGCTTAGAAGCGGTTTCAGCTTTCTTT.

This clonotype was seen a few times. This chain uses TRBV20-1 with TRBJ2-3; no firm D call. This CDR3 is 13 amino acids long. V was shortened by 5 bases and J by 4 bases, with 13 bases between the two germline ends. Germline CDR1 DFQATT, CDR2 SNEGSKA (reference sequence). The CDR3 DNA sequence: TGCAGTGCTTATAGCTCCGCACCAGATACGCAGTATTTT. It codes for CSAYSSAPDTQYF.

This clonotype occurred once. The chain carries TRBV20-1 and TRBJ2-1; tentatively, D is TRBD1 or TRBD2 (5 bases each). V shed 0 bases and J shed 6 bases, with 18 bases lying between them. The germline CDR1 and CDR2 sequences are DFQATT and SNEGSKA (reference sequence). The CDR3 length is 16 residues. DNA of the CDR3: TGCAGTGCTAGAGATCCACGGGGCACTCCGGGCAATGAGCAGTTCTTC. It encodes CSARDPRGTPGNEQFF.

This clonotype was observed a few times. The J gene is TRBJ2-2, the V gene TRBV29-1; D uncertain. Germline values: CDR1 SQVTM, CDR2 ANQGSEA. The CDR3 runs to 12 residues. Trimming left V 4 bases short and J 6 bases short, with 9 bases between. CDR3 nucleotides: TGCAGCGTTGCCCGCCCCTCCGGGGAGCTGTTTTTT. Amino acids: CSVARPSGELFF.

The chain links TRBV20-1 to TRBJ1-1; D unresolved. Germline CDR1 reads DFQATT; CDR2 reads SNEGSKA (reference sequence). V was cut by 3 bases and J by 3 bases, with 17 bases left in between. CDR3 length: 15 amino acids. The DNA of the CDR3 is TGCAGTGCTAGTACACACACCACCTTGGACACTGAAGCTTTCTTT. Protein: CSASTHTTLDTEAFF.

The chain recombines TRBV20-1 with TRBJ2-1; D is uncertain. The length of the CDR3 is 12 residues. Deletions cut 3 bases from V and 10 bases from J, with 13 bases between. CDR1 is DFQATT and CDR2 is SNEGSKA in the germline V gene (reference sequence). CDR3 sequence (DNA): TGCAGTGCTAGGCTTTTTGAAGGGGAGCAGTTCTTC. It encodes CSARLFEGEQFF.

The chain employs TRBV5-1 and TRBJ2-3; TRBD2 matches at 9 bases. Losses at the gene ends were 4 bases for V and 3 bases for J; bases not matched to a gene: 6. The germline gives CDR1 SGHRS, CDR2 YFSETQ. The CDR3 has 15 residues. The CDR3 here is CASSKPSGVTDTQYF. CDR3 coding DNA: TGCGCCAGCAGCAAACCTAGCGGGGTTACAGATACGCAGTATTTT. Drawing the rest from reference TRBV5-1 and TRBJ2-3, the complete variable domain is KAGVTQTPRYLIKTRGQQVTLSCSPISGHRSVSWYQQTPGQGLQFLFEYFSETQRNKGNFPGRFSGRQFSNSRSEMNVSTLELGDSALYLCASSKPSGVTDTQYFGPGTRLTVL.

The genes are TRBV5-1 and TRBJ2-7, with D perhaps matching TRBD1 or TRBD2 (5 bases each). The V gene lost 1 base and the J gene lost 5 bases, with 13 bases spanning the gap. The CDR3 covers 14 residues. Germline CDR1 reads SGHRS; CDR2 reads YFSETQ. The CDR3 reads CASSLTLGENEQYF. The CDR3 nucleotides read TGCGCCAGCAGCTTGACGTTAGGGGAGAACGAGCAGTACTTC. The variable domain in full, with the rest retrieved from reference TRBV5-1 and TRBJ2-7, is KAGVTQTPRYLIKTRGQQVTLSCSPISGHRSVSWYQQTPGQGLQFLFEYFSETQRNKGNFPGRFSGRQFSNSRSEMNVSTLELGDSALYLCASSLTLGENEQYFGPGTRLTVT.

This clonotype was observed a few times. The chain links TRBV5-1 to TRBJ1-5; 8 positions match TRBD1. The CDR3 sequence is 16 residues long. Per germline, CDR1 SGHRS and CDR2 YFSETQ. After removal of 8 bases from V and 1 base from J, the junction contained 11 bases not matched to a gene. For the CDR3, the DNA is TGCGCCAGGATAACAGGGGGAGCGGGAAGCAATCAGCCCCAGCATTTT. Translation gives CARITGGAGSNQPQHF. Using reference TRBV5-1 and TRBJ1-5 for the parts outside the CDR3, the full variable domain is KAGVTQTPRYLIKTRGQQVTLSCSPISGHRSVSWYQQTPGQGLQFLFEYFSETQRNKGNFPGRFSGRQFSNSRSEMNVSTLELGDSALYLCARITGGAGSNQPQHFGDGTRLSIL.

This clonotype was recorded many times. The genes are TRBV20-1 and TRBJ2-5; D may be TRBD1 or TRBD2 (5 bases each). Germline V lookup: CDR1 DFQATT, CDR2 SNEGSKA (reference sequence). Trimming left V 4 bases short and J 0 bases short, with 15 bases between. CDR3 length equals 15 residues. CDR3 coding DNA: TGCAGTGCTAATACGGTCAGGGACCACCAAGAGACCCAGTACTTC. Amino acid sequence: CSANTVRDHQETQYF.

This clonotype was seen a few times. The chain joins TRBV7-2 to TRBJ2-5, with 8 positions matching TRBD2. V lost 3 bases, J lost 5 bases, and 5 bases stayed unmatched. In germline, CDR1 is SGHTA, CDR2 FQGNSA. The CDR3 runs 14 residues. In DNA form, the CDR3 reads TGTGCCAGCAGCTTCCCGGGGGGGCGTGAGACCCAGTACTTC. This encodes CASSFPGGRETQYF.

V is TRBV6-5 and J is TRBJ2-2; the match to TRBD2 covers 11 bases. V lost 3 bases to trimming and J lost 7 bases; unmatched junction nucleotides: 4. The CDR3 extends over 15 amino acids. CDR1 MNHEY and CDR2 SVGAGI come from the germline V gene. CDR3 sequence reads: CASSYPGLAGGELFF. DNA of the CDR3: TGTGCCAGCAGTTATCCCGGACTAGCGGGCGGGGAGCTGTTTTTT.

This clonotype was recorded a few times. The rearrangement joins TRBV12-3 or TRBV12-4 to TRBJ2-2, with 7 bases aligning to TRBD1. The CDR3 is 15 amino acids. J was trimmed by 5 bases and V by 3 bases; bases with no gene match: 6. The CDR3 coding sequence is TGTGCCAGCAGTTTGAGGGGGCCCCTAACCGGGGAGCTGTTTTTT. Encoded protein: CASSLRGPLTGELFF.

V gene TRBV15 combines with J gene TRBJ1-5, with 9 bases identical to TRBD1. The trim removed 1 base at V and 5 bases at J, leaving 3 bases unmatched. This CDR3 comprises 15 residues. CDR1 and CDR2 from the germline V gene are LNHNV and YYDKDF (reference sequence). The CDR3 DNA sequence: TGTGCCACCAGCAGAGGGGACAGGGCCGATCAGCCCCAGCATTTT. Residues: CATSRGDRADQPQHF.